This is a list of T cell receptor beta chains from one sample in a study of identical twins. TCRdb re-analysed the 5' RACE reads in MiXCR, keeping a single row per CDR3 protein. The sample lists 500,000 to 650,000 distinct CDR3 sequences, about 7% seen once, with 1.5% to 2% in the top ten. These data were also filed under a second study, of yellow fever vaccine responses in identical twins.

The sample taken for sequencing was PBMCs. These receptors all stem from a woman between 18 and 29 years old in good health. CDR3s include the opening cysteine and the closing phenylalanine or tryptophan. D genes are given only for firm matches. Rows give clone size only sometimes, using once, few, many, or a class for an expanded clone.

clone_size: few; v_call: TRBV5-4; j_call: TRBJ2-5; d_call: NA; cdr3_aa: CASSLLAGTAETQYF; cdr3_nt: TGTGCCAGCAGCTTGCTAGCAGGTACGGCGGAGACCCAGTACTTC
clone_size: few; v_call: TRBV10-3; j_call: TRBJ1-1; d_call: TRBD1; cdr3_aa: CAMGQGNTEAFF; cdr3_nt: TGTGCCATGGGACAGGGGAACACTGAAGCTTTCTTT
clone_size: NA; v_call: TRBV5-1; j_call: TRBJ1-1; d_call: NA; cdr3_aa: CASSLARDTRGSLNTEAFF; cdr3_nt: TGCGCCAGCAGCTTGGCGCGGGACACCAGGGGATCGCTGAACACTGAAGCTTTCTTT
clone_size: many; v_call: TRBV9; j_call: TRBJ2-1; d_call: TRBD2; cdr3_aa: CASSSEVSGREQFF; cdr3_nt: TGTGCCAGCAGCTCAGAGGTCAGCGGGAGGGAGCAGTTCTTC
clone_size: few; v_call: TRBV5-1; j_call: TRBJ2-7; d_call: NA; cdr3_aa: CASSSGPSAYEQYF; cdr3_nt: TGCGCCAGCAGCTCCGGACCGTCCGCCTACGAGCAGTACTTC
clone_size: few; v_call: TRBV28; j_call: TRBJ1-4; d_call: NA; cdr3_aa: CASRPPGRARGEKLFF; cdr3_nt: TGTGCCAGCAGACCTCCCGGGAGGGCGCGCGGTGAAAAACTGTTTTTT
clone_size: few; v_call: TRBV20-1; j_call: TRBJ1-6; d_call: TRBD1; cdr3_aa: CSAPTGGTYNSPLHF; cdr3_nt: TGCAGTGCTCCGACAGGGGGCACGTATAATTCACCCCTCCACTTT
clone_size: NA; v_call: TRBV7-8; j_call: TRBJ2-2; d_call: TRBD1; cdr3_aa: CAGQGPPTGELFF; cdr3_nt: TGTGCCGGACAGGGGCCTCCAACCGGGGAGCTGTTTTTT
clone_size: NA; v_call: TRBV27; j_call: TRBJ2-7; d_call: TRBD2; cdr3_aa: CASSWTSGGYEQYF; cdr3_nt: TGTGCCAGCAGTTGGACTAGCGGGGGCTACGAGCAGTACTTC
clone_size: many; v_call: TRBV12-3/TRBV12-4; j_call: TRBJ1-5; d_call: NA; cdr3_aa: CASSYSFNQPQHF; cdr3_nt: TGTGCCAGCAGTTACAGTTTCAATCAGCCCCAGCATTTT
clone_size: few; v_call: TRBV27; j_call: TRBJ2-3; d_call: NA; cdr3_aa: CATTMGDTQYF; cdr3_nt: TGTGCCACCACTATGGGAGATACGCAGTATTTT
clone_size: many; v_call: TRBV29-1; j_call: TRBJ2-1; d_call: NA; cdr3_aa: CSVEVREYSYNEQFF; cdr3_nt: TGCAGCGTTGAGGTTAGGGAATACTCCTACAATGAGCAGTTCTTC
clone_size: few; v_call: TRBV7-8; j_call: TRBJ2-7; d_call: TRBD2; cdr3_aa: CASSSTRLAATYEQYF; cdr3_nt: TGTGCCAGCAGCTCCACTAGACTAGCGGCAACCTACGAGCAGTACTTC
clone_size: NA; v_call: TRBV6-1; j_call: TRBJ2-5; d_call: TRBD1; cdr3_aa: CASINLREGQGGPLETQYF; cdr3_nt: TGTGCCAGCATCAACCTTAGGGAAGGACAGGGAGGTCCCCTAGAGACCCAGTACTTC
clone_size: few; v_call: TRBV7-9; j_call: TRBJ1-2; d_call: NA; cdr3_aa: CASSPHGTPDSYGYTF; cdr3_nt: TGTGCCAGCAGCCCACATGGGACCCCGGATTCGTATGGCTACACCTTC
clone_size: many; v_call: TRBV28; j_call: TRBJ2-5; d_call: NA; cdr3_aa: CASTPTAFEVHLKETQYF; cdr3_nt: TGTGCCAGCACACCGACGGCGTTTGAGGTACACCTTAAAGAGACCCAGTACTTC
clone_size: many; v_call: TRBV11-2; j_call: TRBJ2-3; d_call: NA; cdr3_aa: CASSLVGGLSTDTQYF; cdr3_nt: TGTGCCAGCAGCTTGGTGGGAGGCCTTAGCACAGATACGCAGTATTTT
clone_size: NA; v_call: TRBV20-1; j_call: TRBJ2-1; d_call: TRBD2; cdr3_aa: CSARDSSGRGSGNEQFF; cdr3_nt: TGCAGTGCTAGAGATTCTAGCGGGAGGGGGAGCGGCAATGAGCAGTTCTTC
clone_size: many; v_call: TRBV29-1; j_call: TRBJ2-5; d_call: TRBD2; cdr3_aa: CSVRLAGDETQYF; cdr3_nt: TGCAGCGTCCGACTAGCGGGGGACGAGACCCAGTACTTC
clone_size: NA; v_call: TRBV4-1; j_call: TRBJ2-7; d_call: NA; cdr3_aa: CASSQGPVTYEQYF; cdr3_nt: TGCGCCAGCAGCCAAGGTCCGGTAACCTACGAGCAGTACTTC
clone_size: NA; v_call: TRBV5-6; j_call: TRBJ2-1; d_call: NA; cdr3_aa: CASSGEVNTGYEQFF; cdr3_nt: TGTGCCAGCAGCGGGGAGGTTAATACAGGCTATGAGCAGTTCTTC
clone_size: few; v_call: TRBV4-1; j_call: TRBJ2-1; d_call: TRBD2; cdr3_aa: CASSQVPLAVNEQFF; cdr3_nt: TGCGCCAGCAGCCAAGTCCCTCTAGCGGTCAATGAGCAGTTCTTC
clone_size: many; v_call: TRBV10-3; j_call: TRBJ2-7; d_call: NA; cdr3_aa: CAISEVVEQYF; cdr3_nt: TGTGCCATCAGTGAGGTAGTCGAGCAGTACTTC
clone_size: NA; v_call: TRBV3-1; j_call: TRBJ1-1; d_call: TRBD1; cdr3_aa: CASSQNPGTGNTEAFF; cdr3_nt: TGTGCCAGCAGCCAGAACCCCGGGACAGGGAACACTGAAGCTTTCTTT
clone_size: few; v_call: TRBV27; j_call: TRBJ1-4; d_call: TRBD1; cdr3_aa: CASSNQTGVFRTNEKLFF; cdr3_nt: TGTGCCAGCAGCAACCAAACAGGGGTTTTTAGAACTAATGAAAAACTGTTTTTT
clone_size: few; v_call: TRBV11-3; j_call: TRBJ2-3; d_call: TRBD2; cdr3_aa: CASSLGGGTSGALTQYF; cdr3_nt: TGTGCCAGCAGCTTAGGGGGGGGGACTAGCGGCGCCCTGACGCAGTATTTT
clone_size: few; v_call: TRBV12-3/TRBV12-4; j_call: TRBJ2-1; d_call: NA; cdr3_aa: CASTETPSFGPNEQFF; cdr3_nt: TGTGCCAGCACCGAAACACCGTCCTTCGGTCCCAATGAGCAGTTCTTC
clone_size: NA; v_call: TRBV7-2; j_call: TRBJ2-5; d_call: NA; cdr3_aa: CASSLAGFAQETQYF; cdr3_nt: TGTGCCAGCAGCTTAGCAGGGTTCGCCCAAGAGACCCAGTACTTC
clone_size: NA; v_call: TRBV3-1; j_call: TRBJ2-7; d_call: TRBD2; cdr3_aa: CASSRAGEDEQYF; cdr3_nt: TGTGCCAGCAGCCGAGCGGGAGAGGACGAGCAGTACTTC
clone_size: NA; v_call: TRBV27; j_call: TRBJ2-2; d_call: TRBD2; cdr3_aa: CASSLSGRPTGELFF; cdr3_nt: TGTGCCAGCAGTTTGTCCGGGAGGCCCACCGGGGAGCTGTTTTTT
clone_size: few; v_call: TRBV28; j_call: TRBJ2-5; d_call: TRBD2; cdr3_aa: CASSPGTSRKETQYF; cdr3_nt: TGTGCCAGCAGTCCAGGGACTAGCAGAAAAGAGACCCAGTACTTC
clone_size: many; v_call: TRBV7-9; j_call: TRBJ2-1; d_call: TRBD1; cdr3_aa: CASSEGGFTYNEQFF; cdr3_nt: TGTGCCAGCAGCGAAGGGGGCTTTACCTACAATGAGCAGTTCTTC
clone_size: many; v_call: TRBV7-7; j_call: TRBJ1-4; d_call: NA; cdr3_aa: CASSLGPGTELFF; cdr3_nt: TGTGCCAGCAGCTTAGGGCCCGGGACCGAACTGTTTTTT
clone_size: NA; v_call: TRBV29-1; j_call: TRBJ2-1; d_call: TRBD1; cdr3_aa: CSVASRRTGAGDEQFF; cdr3_nt: TGCAGCGTCGCCAGCCGGAGGACAGGGGCAGGAGATGAGCAGTTCTTC
clone_size: NA; v_call: TRBV18; j_call: TRBJ2-7; d_call: NA; cdr3_aa: CASSPGWEPPYEQYF; cdr3_nt: TGTGCCAGCTCACCGGGTTGGGAGCCTCCCTACGAGCAGTACTTC
clone_size: many; v_call: TRBV6-1; j_call: TRBJ1-4; d_call: NA; cdr3_aa: CASTEGLGPNEKLFF; cdr3_nt: TGTGCCAGCACCGAGGGGCTTGGACCTAATGAAAAACTGTTTTTT
clone_size: NA; v_call: TRBV7-8; j_call: TRBJ1-1; d_call: NA; cdr3_aa: CASSFTASEAFF; cdr3_nt: TGTGCCAGCAGCTTTACCGCCTCTGAAGCTTTCTTT
clone_size: many; v_call: TRBV10-3; j_call: TRBJ2-2; d_call: TRBD2; cdr3_aa: CATLPTSGGELFF; cdr3_nt: TGTGCCACCCTACCGACTAGCGGCGGGGAGCTGTTTTTT
clone_size: few; v_call: TRBV5-1; j_call: TRBJ2-3; d_call: NA; cdr3_aa: CASSIRPSSTDTQYF; cdr3_nt: TGCGCCAGCAGCATTAGGCCCTCTAGCACAGATACGCAGTATTTT
clone_size: NA; v_call: TRBV18; j_call: TRBJ2-7; d_call: TRBD2; cdr3_aa: CASSPQGTSGYEQYF; cdr3_nt: TGTGCCAGCTCACCACAAGGGACTAGCGGCTACGAGCAGTACTTC
clone_size: NA; v_call: TRBV11-1; j_call: TRBJ2-7; d_call: NA; cdr3_aa: CASSSDLSYEQYF; cdr3_nt: TGTGCCAGCAGTTCGGACCTCTCCTACGAGCAGTACTTC
clone_size: few; v_call: TRBV7-9; j_call: TRBJ2-1; d_call: NA; cdr3_aa: CASGGVPWYEQFF; cdr3_nt: TGTGCCAGCGGAGGGGTCCCATGGTATGAGCAGTTCTTC
clone_size: few; v_call: TRBV20-1; j_call: TRBJ2-7; d_call: TRBD2; cdr3_aa: CSARDDGTSGTYEQYF; cdr3_nt: TGCAGTGCTAGAGATGACGGGACTAGCGGGACCTACGAGCAGTACTTC
clone_size: few; v_call: TRBV3-1; j_call: TRBJ1-2; d_call: NA; cdr3_aa: CASSQVFDSLYGYTF; cdr3_nt: TGTGCCAGCAGCCAAGTTTTCGACAGTCTCTATGGCTACACCTTC
clone_size: NA; v_call: TRBV18; j_call: TRBJ2-4; d_call: NA; cdr3_aa: CASSPPGSPKNIQYF; cdr3_nt: TGTGCCAGCTCACCACCGGGGAGCCCCAAAAACATTCAGTACTTC
clone_size: few; v_call: TRBV20-1; j_call: TRBJ2-5; d_call: TRBD1; cdr3_aa: CSATFRDRQETQYF; cdr3_nt: TGCAGTGCCACATTCCGGGACAGACAAGAGACCCAGTACTTC
clone_size: few; v_call: TRBV5-5; j_call: TRBJ1-5; d_call: NA; cdr3_aa: CASSWVESNQPQHF; cdr3_nt: TGTGCCAGCAGCTGGGTAGAAAGCAATCAGCCCCAGCATTTT
clone_size: NA; v_call: TRBV10-3; j_call: TRBJ2-3; d_call: TRBD2; cdr3_aa: CAISEGTSGVGTDTQYF; cdr3_nt: TGTGCCATCAGTGAAGGGACTAGCGGGGTTGGCACAGATACGCAGTATTTT
clone_size: few; v_call: TRBV10-3; j_call: TRBJ2-1; d_call: TRBD1; cdr3_aa: CAIRGQGTGYNEQFF; cdr3_nt: TGTGCCATCAGGGGACAGGGTACGGGCTACAATGAGCAGTTCTTC
clone_size: NA; v_call: TRBV20-1; j_call: TRBJ2-1; d_call: TRBD2; cdr3_aa: CSATGTINEQFF; cdr3_nt: TGCAGTGCAACCGGGACTATCAATGAGCAGTTCTTC
clone_size: few; v_call: TRBV27; j_call: TRBJ2-5; d_call: TRBD1; cdr3_aa: CASSQSPGQGVAQETQYF; cdr3_nt: TGTGCCAGCAGTCAGTCTCCGGGACAGGGGGTGGCCCAAGAGACCCAGTACTTC
clone_size: many; v_call: TRBV15; j_call: TRBJ2-1; d_call: NA; cdr3_aa: CATSRRVGYEQFF; cdr3_nt: TGTGCCACCAGCAGAAGGGTAGGCTATGAGCAGTTCTTC
clone_size: few; v_call: TRBV20-1; j_call: TRBJ2-4; d_call: NA; cdr3_aa: CSAKLGEGSKNIQYF; cdr3_nt: TGCAGTGCTAAGTTGGGGGAAGGGTCCAAAAACATTCAGTACTTC